This T cell receptor beta chain came from a study of cytomegalovirus exposure and HLA in healthy donors. This clone was seen once. No antigen is known for it. CDR3 size: 12 residues. Germline V gives CDR1 SGHNT, CDR2 YENEEA. V gave up 5 bases and J gave up 3 bases, with 4 bases separating them. The primer mix had 60 Vbeta and 13 Jbeta primers. Method: immunoSEQ multiplex PCR; TCRdb's copy keeps in-frame clones and lacks some. The sample holds some 110,000 clones; 60% to 80% are singletons and the top ten take roughly 2.5%. Study-level points and caveats: A later analysis showed HLA-associated TCR beta chains outstripping equally common others in clonal expansion. A later analysis found most CMV-associated TCR beta chains apparently HLA-restricted.

The TCR comes from a man aged 35-49 years in good health and CMV-seronegative. The chain joins TRBV11-3 to TRBJ2-2; no clear D gene. Sequencing was done on a sample of PBMCs. As DNA, the CDR3 is TGTGCCAGCAGCCCAGACACCGGGGAGCTGTTTTTT. This translates into CASSPDTGELFF.